Following are 17 T cell receptor beta chains from one sample sequenced in a study of OX40 agonist ivuxolimab in advanced cancers. Clones were sequenced by immunoSEQ multiplex PCR, and TCRdb holds only the in-frame ones, with some missing. The sample carries 60,000 to 85,000 clones, roughly 90% recorded once. This specimen was CD4+ or CD8+ T cells sorted from blood, taken in a trial of the OX40 agonist ivuxolimab. These receptors all stem from an adult with an advanced solid tumor such as melanoma, head and neck, liver or kidney cancer.

V usage is TRBV5-1 and J usage is TRBJ2-5; TRBD2 agrees at 11 bases. Germline lookup yields CDR1 SGHRS and CDR2 YFSETQ. J gave up 4 bases and V 1 base, and 9 bases lay outside the gene matches. The CDR3 length is 17 residues. The CDR3 loop is CASSLWGSGRARETQYF. CDR3 coding DNA: TGCGCCAGCAGCTTGTGGGGTAGCGGGAGGGCCCGAGAGACCCAGTACTTC.

The gene calls are TRBV28 and TRBJ1-5, with unresolved D. Germline V gene sequence: CDR1 MDHEN, CDR2 SYDVKM. CDR3 length: 15 amino acids. Deletions cut 5 bases from V and 4 bases from J, with 15 bases between. CDR3 sequence reads: CASSQTDGFNQPQHF. CDR3 DNA sequence: TGTGCCAGCAGTCAGACGGACGGGTTTAATCAGCCCCAGCATTTT.

This chain links TRBV9 with TRBJ1-2; D not resolved. The CDR3 covers 8 residues. CDR1 and CDR2 (germline): SGDLS, YYNGEE. V was shortened by 7 bases and J by 6 bases, with 1 base between the two germline ends. The CDR3 DNA is TGTGCCAGCCATGGCTACACCTTC. Translation: CASHGYTF.

The chain carries TRBV19 and TRBJ1-1; no reliable D call. V was clipped by 7 bases and J by 0 bases, with 12 bases between them. The CDR3 consists of 14 residues. Germline V lookup: CDR1 LNHDA, CDR2 SQIVND (reference sequence). The CDR3 region is CASTTGRLNTEAFF. The CDR3 DNA follows: TGTGCCAGTACCACCGGACGTTTGAACACTGAAGCTTTCTTT.

In DNA, the CDR3 is TGTGCCAGCAGCCCGGGGGGGGATACGCAGTATTTT. This translates into CASSPGGDTQYF. The V and J genes are TRBV7-2 and TRBJ2-3; TRBD2 aligns across 8 bases. Germline assignment: CDR1 SGHTA and CDR2 FQGNSA. This CDR3 is built from 12 residues. V was clipped by 5 bases and J by 6 bases; unmatched bases: 1.

V is TRBV5-1 and J is TRBJ1-2; no clear D. Germline assignment: CDR1 SGHRS and CDR2 YFSETQ. This CDR3 region has 13 residues. The ends were cut back, 4 bases at V and 4 bases at J, with 11 bases in the middle. The CDR3 DNA follows: TGCGCCAGCAGCCTCCGCGAAGGCTATGGCTACACCTTC. Amino acids: CASSLREGYGYTF.

This chain connects TRBV4-2 to TRBJ2-3; D possibly uses TRBD1 or TRBD2 (5 bases each). This CDR3 has 13 residues. Germline V lookup: CDR1 LGHNA, CDR2 YNFKEQ. V was cut by 3 bases and J by 3 bases, with 7 bases left in between. Here the CDR3 reads CASSHEGTDTQYF. CDR3 in DNA: TGTGCCAGCAGCCACGAGGGGACAGATACGCAGTATTTT.

The CDR3 nucleotides are TGTGCCAGCTCCCGACAGGGTATCGGTAAAGCCAAAAACATTCAGTACTTC. Translation gives CASSRQGIGKAKNIQYF. The rearrangement joins TRBV18 to TRBJ2-4; 7 bases line up with TRBD1. The CDR3 runs 17 residues. Germline V gives CDR1 KGHSH, CDR2 LQKENI. Unmatched junction bases numbered 11, after V lost 6 bases and J lost 0 bases.

The chain uses TRBV5-1 and TRBJ1-1, with 9 bases lining up with TRBD1. Losses at the gene ends were 1 base for V and 0 bases for J; bases not matched to a gene: 7. CDR1 is SGHRS and CDR2 is YFSETQ in the germline V gene. The CDR3 consists of 17 residues. This CDR3 is CASSLSRTGVLNTEAFF. CDR3 coding DNA: TGCGCCAGCAGCTTGTCTCGGACAGGGGTTTTGAACACTGAAGCTTTCTTT.

This clone was observed a single time. The chain employs TRBV29-1 and TRBJ2-6; 11 positions match TRBD1. CDR1 SQVTM and CDR2 ANQGSEA come from the germline V gene. This CDR3 comprises 17 residues. Germline trimming cut 4 bases from V and 3 bases from J; bases unmatched to any gene: 8. The chain's CDR3 is CSVVGQGAKGGANVLTF. DNA for the CDR3: TGCAGCGTTGTAGGACAGGGGGCGAAAGGTGGGGCCAACGTCCTGACTTTC.

This clone was recorded once. This chain uses TRBV5-1 with TRBJ2-1; 7 bases are shared with TRBD1. V lost 4 bases, J lost 6 bases, and 13 bases stayed unmatched. This CDR3 is built from 16 residues. Germline CDR1 is SGHRS and CDR2 is YFSETQ. The DNA for the CDR3 is TGCGCCAGCAGCCCCTTAACACAGGGGTTGGGCAATGAGCAGTTCTTC. This sequence encodes CASSPLTQGLGNEQFF.

The chain recombines TRBV2 with TRBJ2-1; D is unclear. The CDR3 runs 13 residues. The germline V and J ends were trimmed by 4 bases and 9 bases, with 13 bases remaining between them. The germline V gene has CDR1 SNHLY and CDR2 FYNNEI. CDR3 loop: CASSVVPEIEQFF. The CDR3 DNA reads TGTGCCAGCAGTGTTGTGCCCGAGATTGAGCAGTTCTTC.

The chain employs TRBV10-3 and TRBJ1-1, with D unresolved. Deletions cut 2 bases from V and 4 bases from J, with 11 bases between. The CDR3 consists of 14 residues. Germline CDR1 ENHRY, CDR2 SYGVKD. The CDR3 sequence: CAISERGGGTEAFF. The CDR3, as DNA: TGTGCCATCAGTGAGCGGGGTGGTGGCACTGAAGCTTTCTTT.

The chain uses TRBV20-1 and TRBJ2-3; the D is unclear. Germline loops: CDR1 DFQATT, CDR2 SNEGSKA (reference sequence). The CDR3 runs to 11 residues. The V and J ends lost 5 bases and 6 bases respectively, with 9 bases between them. CDR3 nucleotide sequence: TGCAGTGCTCTGATGAAGGATACGCAGTATTTT. Translating gives CSALMKDTQYF.

J is TRBJ2-1 and V is TRBV5-4; TRBD2 matches 7 bases. The CDR3 extends over 13 amino acids. CDR1 and CDR2 from the germline V gene are SGHNT and YYREEE (reference sequence). V lost 4 bases and J lost 6; bases outside the gene matches: 4. CDR3 protein: CASSTGGFNEQFF. The CDR3 nucleotides read TGTGCCAGCAGCACGGGGGGTTTCAATGAGCAGTTCTTC. Using reference TRBV5-4 and TRBJ2-1 for the parts outside the CDR3, the full variable domain is ETGVTQSPTHLIKTRGQQVTLRCSSQSGHNTVSWYQQALGQGPQFIFQYYREEENGRGNFPPRFSGLQFPNYSSELNVNALELDDSALYLCASSTGGFNEQFFGPGTRLTVL.

In its sample, this clone was seen once. The rearrangement joins TRBV5-1 to TRBJ1-2; D gene uncertain. The CDR3 totals 13 residues. Trimming stripped 1 base from V and 0 bases from J, with 4 bases between. Germline loops: CDR1 SGHRS, CDR2 YFSETQ. This chain's CDR3 is CASSLTANYGYTF. The DNA of the CDR3 is TGCGCCAGCAGCTTGACAGCTAACTATGGCTACACCTTC.

The chain uses TRBV5-5 and TRBJ2-2; perhaps TRBD1 as D (6 bases). The CDR3 is 15 residues long. Germline V CDR1 and CDR2: SGHKS, YYEKEE (reference sequence). V was trimmed by 5 bases and J by 0 bases, leaving 11 bases between them. As DNA, the CDR3 is TGTGCCAGCAGACGGGACACTTCGAACACCGGGGAGCTGTTTTTT. This gives the protein CASRRDTSNTGELFF. Based on the CDR3 plus reference TRBV5-5 and TRBJ2-2, the full variable domain is DAGVTQSPTHLIKTRGQQVTLRCSPISGHKSVSWYQQVLGQGPQFIFQYYEKEERGRGNFPDRFSARQFPNYSSELNVNALLLGDSALYLCASRRDTSNTGELFFGEGSRLTVL.